This TCR beta chain was found in a study of shared clonotypes between healthy human individuals. The study, taken as a whole, reports: The small donor group covered limited genetic and exposure diversity. Naive CD4 clonotype sharing across several donors was 4% to 5%. Naive subsets generally exceeded memory subsets in estimated richness. In contrast to clonotypes shared by all four donors, non-shared clonotypes had lower generation probabilities.

Generated by immunoSEQ multiplex PCR, the TCRdb table keeps only in-frame clones and is missing some. Among approximately 1,500,000 clones listed, about 98% were seen once. This clone was found once. Its antigen is currently unknown. The sample holds other DNA sequences that translate to the same CDR3. This CDR3 comprises 12 residues. CDR1 is MNHNS, CDR2 SASEGT, per germline. Trimming left V 1 base short and J 5 bases short, with 5 bases between. The chain carries TRBV6-1 and TRBJ2-5; D gene unclear. The receptor was derived from a man aged 25-40 years in good health. The sample was naive CD4+ T cells sorted from blood. The subset is: CD45RA+ positively selected. DNA for the CDR3: TGTGCCAGCAGTGAAGTTTGGGAGACCCAGTACTTC. It translates to CASSEVWETQYF.